One and the same sample provided the 11 T cell receptor beta chains below, sequenced in a study of T cell responses to AZD1222 COVID-19 vaccine. Libraries were prepared by immunoSEQ multiplex PCR; TCRdb keeps only in-frame clonotypes and omits some of them. The repertoire holds over 150,000 clones, with roughly nine tenths as singletons. The sample in question was peripheral blood, obtained on day 0 of MenACWY control vaccination. These receptors all stem from an adult in good health.

This sequence joins TRBV2 and TRBJ2-7; the match to TRBD2 covers 10 bases. With V trimmed by 3 bases and J by 1 base, 6 bases remained unmatched. CDR3 length equals 16 residues. The V gene's germline CDR1 is SNHLY and CDR2 FYNNEI. The CDR3 bases are TGTGCCAGCAGTGATGAGCGGGAGGGCCTTTCCTACGAGCAGTACTTC. Its protein is CASSDEREGLSYEQYF.

CDR3 residues: CASSLGLQGDYGYTF. CDR3 coding DNA: TGTGCCAGCAGCTTAGGTCTCCAGGGGGACTATGGCTACACCTTC. V gene TRBV11-2 combines with J gene TRBJ1-2, with TRBD1 identical over 7 bases. This CDR3 region has 15 residues. V dropped 1 base and J dropped 3; count of bases not matched to a gene: 5. Germline-derived CDR1 and CDR2 are SGHAT and FQNNGV.

The V call is TRBV3-1 (or the pseudogene TRBV3-2), the J call TRBJ1-1; TRBD1 is a possible D gene (6 bases). Germline assignment: CDR1 LGHDT and CDR2 YNNKEL (reference sequence). V was trimmed by 7 bases and J by 5 bases, leaving 8 bases between them. This CDR3 is 11 amino acids long. The CDR3 region is CASKDRTEAFF. Here the CDR3 DNA reads TGTGCCAGCAAAGACAGGACTGAAGCTTTCTTT.

The chain has TRBV2 and TRBJ1-5; 7 nucleotides agree with TRBD1. J was trimmed by 3 bases and V by 8 bases; bases with no gene match: 13. Germline assignment: CDR1 SNHLY and CDR2 FYNNEI. The CDR3 sequence is 16 residues long. The DNA for the CDR3 is TGTGCCAGCCTCCGGGACAGACTCCCAAACAATCAGCCCCAGCATTTT. Encoded protein: CASLRDRLPNNQPQHF.

The chain joins TRBV19 to TRBJ1-1; 8 nucleotides line up with TRBD1. The CDR3 covers 15 residues. Germline lookup yields CDR1 LNHDA and CDR2 SQIVND (reference sequence). Trimming cost V 2 bases and J 6 bases; bases outside gene matches: 8. The CDR3: CASSILAGGNSEAFF. CDR3 DNA sequence: TGTGCCAGTAGTATATTGGCAGGGGGCAATTCTGAAGCTTTCTTT.

The J gene is TRBJ2-3, the V gene TRBV6-2 or TRBV6-3; 12 bases are a match to TRBD2. Germline assignment: CDR1 MNHEY and CDR2 SVGEGT. The V gene end was trimmed by 2 bases and the J gene end by 4 bases; junction bases not matched to a gene: 1. The CDR3 is 15 residues long. In DNA form, the CDR3 reads TGTGCCAGCAGTTACGGGACTAGCGGGCCAGATACGCAGTATTTT. Translation: CASSYGTSGPDTQYF.

This sequence joins TRBV9 and TRBJ1-1; D is unresolved. V gave up 4 bases and J gave up 0 bases, with 19 bases separating them. The CDR3 totals 17 residues. Germline loops: CDR1 SGDLS, CDR2 YYNGEE. The CDR3 sequence: CASSPWVGRKMNTEAFF. The DNA for the CDR3 is TGTGCCAGCAGCCCCTGGGTGGGAAGAAAGATGAACACTGAAGCTTTCTTT.

The chain recombines TRBV11-2 with TRBJ2-7; D not resolved. The V end lost 4 bases, the J end lost 3 bases, and 10 bases lay between the germline ends. The CDR3 loop spans 13 amino acids. Germline CDR1 and CDR2: SGHAT and FQNNGV. DNA for the CDR3: TGTGCCAGCAGCTCCCAGAACGACTACGAGCAGTACTTC. Protein: CASSSQNDYEQYF. The complete variable domain, with remaining parts taken from reference TRBV11-2 and TRBJ2-7, reads EAGVAQSPRYKIIEKRQSVAFWCNPISGHATLYWYQQILGQGPKLLIQFQNNGVVDDSQLPKDRFSAERLKGVDSTLKIQPAKLEDSAVYLCASSSQNDYEQYFGPGTRLTVT.

V usage is TRBV28 and J usage is TRBJ1-1, with 11 bases that match TRBD1. Germline V lookup: CDR1 MDHEN, CDR2 SYDVKM. The V and J ends lost 4 bases and 3 bases, in that order; junction bases with no gene match: 10. The CDR3 is 17 amino acids. The CDR3 DNA reads as TGTGCCAGCAGTTCCCTGCGCCGGGACAGGGGGTACACTGAAGCTTTCTTT. Its protein is CASSSLRRDRGYTEAFF. Variable domain in full (rest from reference TRBV28 and TRBJ1-1): DVKVTQSSRYLVKRTGEKVFLECVQDMDHENMFWYRQDPGLGLRLIYFSYDVKMKEKGDIPEGYSVSREKKERFSLILESASTNQTSMYLCASSSLRRDRGYTEAFFGQGTRLTVV.

The genes are TRBV19 and TRBJ1-5; TRBD1 aligns across 7 bases. The CDR3 spans 15 residues. V shed 10 bases and J 2 bases; nucleotides not matched to a gene: 11. Germline V CDR1 and CDR2: LNHDA, SQIVND (reference sequence). The CDR3 region has the DNA TGTGCCACAGACAGGGTGTTCGATGGCAATCAGCCCCAGCATTTT. This translates into CATDRVFDGNQPQHF.

This sequence joins TRBV10-3 and TRBJ1-2; D perhaps matches TRBD1 (5 bases). Germline loops: CDR1 ENHRY, CDR2 SYGVKD. V was trimmed by 3 bases and J by 2 bases, leaving 19 bases between them. This CDR3 has 17 residues. The CDR3 spells CAISDGPATDLNYGYTF. CDR3 nucleotides: TGTGCCATCAGTGACGGTCCCGCGACAGACCTAAACTATGGCTACACCTTC.